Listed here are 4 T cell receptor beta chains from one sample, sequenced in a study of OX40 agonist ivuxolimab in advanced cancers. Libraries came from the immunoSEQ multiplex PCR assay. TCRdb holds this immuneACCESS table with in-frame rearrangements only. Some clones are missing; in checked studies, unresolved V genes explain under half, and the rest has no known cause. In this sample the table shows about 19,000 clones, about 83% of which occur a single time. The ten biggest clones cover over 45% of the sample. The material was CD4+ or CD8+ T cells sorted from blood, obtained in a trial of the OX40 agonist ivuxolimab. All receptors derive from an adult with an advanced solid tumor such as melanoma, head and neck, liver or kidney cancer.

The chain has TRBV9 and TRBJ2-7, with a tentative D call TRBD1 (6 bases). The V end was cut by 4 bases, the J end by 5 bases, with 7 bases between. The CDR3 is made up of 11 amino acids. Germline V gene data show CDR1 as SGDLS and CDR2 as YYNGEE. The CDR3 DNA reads TGTGCCAGCAGCACAGGGAACGAGCAGTACTTC. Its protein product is CASSTGNEQYF.

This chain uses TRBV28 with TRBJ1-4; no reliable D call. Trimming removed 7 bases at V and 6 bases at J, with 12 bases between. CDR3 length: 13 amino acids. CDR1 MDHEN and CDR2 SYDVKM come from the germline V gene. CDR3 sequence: CASTSGYDEKLFF. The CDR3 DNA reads TGTGCCAGCACGTCCGGGTATGATGAAAAACTGTTTTTT.

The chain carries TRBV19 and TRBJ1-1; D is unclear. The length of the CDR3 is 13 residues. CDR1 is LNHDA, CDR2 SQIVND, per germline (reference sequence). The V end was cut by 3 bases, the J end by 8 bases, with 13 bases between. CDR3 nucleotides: TGTGCCAGTAGTATGTATGAGTATTCCGAAGCTTTCTTT. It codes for CASSMYEYSEAFF.

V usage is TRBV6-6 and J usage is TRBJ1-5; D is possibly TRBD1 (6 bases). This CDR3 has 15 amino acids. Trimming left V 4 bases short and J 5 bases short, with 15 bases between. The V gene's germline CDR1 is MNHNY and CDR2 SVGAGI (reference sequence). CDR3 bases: TGTGCCAGCAGTTGGACAGCTCGTCGGGATCAGCCCCAGCATTTT. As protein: CASSWTARRDQPQHF.